A single T cell receptor beta chain is shown here with its context. The CDR3 sequence is 13 residues long. V lost 6 bases and J lost 5, with 11 bases in between. Germline CDR1 reads ENHRY; CDR2 reads SYGVKD. The entry originates in a study of blood T cell repertoires in COVID-19. Using immunoSEQ multiplex PCR, the repertoire was profiled, and TCRdb retains in-frame clones only, with some absent. The sample contains about 350,000 clones, 87% of which appear only once. This sequence was found in a young man with COVID-19, enrolled during active disease. The sample taken for sequencing was peripheral blood. This chain uses TRBV10-3 with TRBJ2-1; a possible D gene is TRBD1 (5 bases). The CDR3 spells CAIRTQQDNEQFF. CDR3 sequence (DNA): TGTGCCATCAGAACCCAACAGGACAATGAGCAGTTCTTC.